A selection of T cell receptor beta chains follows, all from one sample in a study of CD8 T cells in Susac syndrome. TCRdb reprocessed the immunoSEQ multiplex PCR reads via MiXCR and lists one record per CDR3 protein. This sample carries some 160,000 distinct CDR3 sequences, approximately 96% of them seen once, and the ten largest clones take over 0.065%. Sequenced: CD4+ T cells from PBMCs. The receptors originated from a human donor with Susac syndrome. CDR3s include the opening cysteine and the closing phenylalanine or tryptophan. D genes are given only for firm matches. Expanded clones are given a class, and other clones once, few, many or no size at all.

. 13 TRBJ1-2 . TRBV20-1 TGCAGTGCTACTACAGGGTTCGGCTATGGCTACACCTTC CSATTGFGYGYTF
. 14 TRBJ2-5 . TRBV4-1 TGCGCCAGCAGCCGGGGGGGGCCGCTGGAGACCCAGTACTTC CASSRGGPLETQYF
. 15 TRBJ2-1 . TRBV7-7 TGTGCTAGCAGCCCGCTTGCCCCCTCTTACAATGAGCAGTTCTTC CASSPLAPSYNEQFF
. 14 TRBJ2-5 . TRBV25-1 TGTGCCAGCAGTGAACAGGGGCGAGGAGAGACCCAGTACTTC CASSEQGRGETQYF
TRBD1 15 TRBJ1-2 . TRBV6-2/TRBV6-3 TGTGCCAGCAGTGATCGGACAGGGAACTACTATGGCTACACCTTC CASSDRTGNYYGYTF
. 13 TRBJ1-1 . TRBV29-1 TGCAGCGTTGAATTTCTGGGGAACACTGAAGCTTTCTTT CSVEFLGNTEAFF
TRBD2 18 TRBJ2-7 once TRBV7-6 TGTGCCAGCAGCTCCTCGGAGACCGGGACTAGCGGGGCCTACGAGCAGTACTTC CASSSSETGTSGAYEQYF
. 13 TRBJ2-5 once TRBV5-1 TGCGCCAGCAGCGCTACTCCCCTCGAGACCCAGTACTTC CASSATPLETQYF
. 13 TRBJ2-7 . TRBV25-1 TGTGCCAGCAGTGAACAGGGGATCAACGAGCAGTACTTC CASSEQGINEQYF
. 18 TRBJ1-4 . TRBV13 TGTGCCAGCGGTTTTTCGGGTCGGTTCGGAGCAACTAATGAAAAACTGTTTTTT CASGFSGRFGATNEKLFF
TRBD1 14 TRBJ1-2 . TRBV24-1 TGTGCCACCAGTGCCTCCCCCGGACAGGGTGGCTACACCTTC CATSASPGQGGYTF
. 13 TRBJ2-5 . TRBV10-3 TGTGCCATCAGTGAGATCTTAGGGGAGACCCAGTACTTC CAISEILGETQYF
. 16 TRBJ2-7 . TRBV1 TGCACCAGCAGCCAAGTGGGGGAGGGGGTGGCTTACGAGCAGTACTTC CTSSQVGEGVAYEQYF
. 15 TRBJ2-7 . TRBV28 TGTGCCAGCAGTTTGATGTCCCTCTCACCATACGAGCAGTACTTC CASSLMSLSPYEQYF